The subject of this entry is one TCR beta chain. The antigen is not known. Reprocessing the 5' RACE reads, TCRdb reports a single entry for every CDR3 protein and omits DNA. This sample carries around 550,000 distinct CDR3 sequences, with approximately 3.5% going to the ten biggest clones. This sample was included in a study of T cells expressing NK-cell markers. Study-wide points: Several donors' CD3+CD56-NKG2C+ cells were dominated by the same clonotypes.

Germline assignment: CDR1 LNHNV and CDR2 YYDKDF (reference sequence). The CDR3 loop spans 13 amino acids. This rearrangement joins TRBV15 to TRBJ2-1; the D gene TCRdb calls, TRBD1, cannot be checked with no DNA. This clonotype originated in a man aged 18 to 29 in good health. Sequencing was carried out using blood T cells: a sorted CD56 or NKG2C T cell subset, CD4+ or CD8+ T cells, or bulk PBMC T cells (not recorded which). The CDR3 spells CATGAGPYNEQFF.